These T cell receptor beta chains were read from a single sample in a study of breast tumors, draining lymph nodes, adjacent tissues. TCRdb analysed the multiplex PCR reads with MiXCR anew, one entry per CDR3 protein. The table lists 200,000 to 250,000 distinct CDR3 sequences, under 40% of them singletons. The sequenced sample consisted of axillary lymph node tissue. These receptor sequences come from a female donor with breast cancer. Some clones in this sample may be carry-over from other donors' samples. The CDR3 runs from the conserved cysteine through the conserved F or W. The D gene is left open where the match is weak. The size field is filled for only some rows; it gives once, few, many or a size class.

CDR3nt	CDR3aa	v_gene	j_gene	abundance	d_gene
TGCGCCAGCAGTGGAACATCGACCAAAAACATTCAGTACTTC	CASSGTSTKNIQYF	TRBV10-1	TRBJ2-4	few	NA
TGTGCCAGTAGTATAGGGAGGCTTGACGGCACTGAAGCTTTCTTT	CASSIGRLDGTEAFF	TRBV19	TRBJ1-1	few	NA
TGCGCCAGCAGCTTACGATCGGGGGCTGAAGCTTTCTTT	CASSLRSGAEAFF	TRBV5-1	TRBJ1-1	NA	NA
TGCAGTGCTAGCGGCAGGGGGGATTCGGAGACCCAGTACTTC	CSASGRGDSETQYF	TRBV20-1	TRBJ2-5	many	NA
TGTGCCAGCCCTCAGACTAGCGGGACTAGTGTTGAGACCCAGTACTTC	CASPQTSGTSVETQYF	TRBV7-3	TRBJ2-5	NA	TRBD2
TGCAGTGCTAGGGGGACTGAAGCTTTCTTT	CSARGTEAFF	TRBV20-1	TRBJ1-1	NA	NA
TGTGCCAGCAGTGGTGTCAGGGCAGGCGAGCAGTACTTC	CASSGVRAGEQYF	TRBV2	TRBJ2-7	NA	NA
TGCGCCAGCAGCTTGCGGGACTCTGGAAACACCATATATTTT	CASSLRDSGNTIYF	TRBV5-1	TRBJ1-3	many	NA
TGTGCCAGCAGCTTGGGACAGAGAGGTACCGGGGAGCTGTTTTTT	CASSLGQRGTGELFF	TRBV7-3	TRBJ2-2	many	TRBD1
TGTGCCACCCAGGGGTGGCGCACAGATACGCAGTATTTT	CATQGWRTDTQYF	TRBV7-2	TRBJ2-3	NA	NA
TGTGCCAGCAGGGACGGTAACTATGGCTACACCTTC	CASRDGNYGYTF	TRBV6-2/TRBV6-3	TRBJ1-2	many	NA
TGTGCCAGCACTTCGACAGGGGTGGGTAACGAGCAGTACTTC	CASTSTGVGNEQYF	TRBV2	TRBJ2-7	once	TRBD1
TGTGCCAGCAGTGATCTAGCGGGGGGAATCACAGATACGCAGTATTTT	CASSDLAGGITDTQYF	TRBV2	TRBJ2-3	many	TRBD2
TGTGCCAGCAGCGCCACCGCTCAGGGACAAACTAATGAAAAACTGTTTTTT	CASSATAQGQTNEKLFF	TRBV9	TRBJ1-4	NA	NA
TGTGCCAGCAGTGAAGTGCGGGAGAAGGATTATGGCTACACCTTC	CASSEVREKDYGYTF	TRBV2	TRBJ1-2	NA	NA
TGTGCCAGCAGCTTAGCGGGGACTCAAGAGACCCAGTACTTC	CASSLAGTQETQYF	TRBV7-9	TRBJ2-5	many	NA
TGCAGCGGGGGGACTAGCGGGGGGCCCAGGGAGACCCAGTACTTC	CSGGTSGGPRETQYF	TRBV29-1	TRBJ2-5	many	TRBD2
TGCAGCGTTGGTGGACAGTACGAGCAGTACTTC	CSVGGQYEQYF	TRBV29-1	TRBJ2-7	many	NA
TGTGCCAGCAGCTTAGGGGTCGGGGGCCACCAAGAGACCCAGTACTTC	CASSLGVGGHQETQYF	TRBV7-8	TRBJ2-5	many	NA
TGTGCCACCAGTGCCTGGGTCCAGGGATCTCCGTGTAGCAATCAGCCCCAGCATTTT	CATSAWVQGSPCSNQPQHF	TRBV24-1	TRBJ1-5	NA	NA
TGTGCCAGTAGTATATATTTTGCAACTAATGAAAAACTGTTTTTT	CASSIYFATNEKLFF	TRBV19	TRBJ1-4	many	NA
TGCAGTGCTAACCCGGGGGGGGGGACCTACGAGCAGTACTTC	CSANPGGGTYEQYF	TRBV20-1	TRBJ2-7	NA	TRBD2
TGTGCCAGCAGTAACACCCCCGGGACAGGGGGAACCGGGGAGCTGTTTTTT	CASSNTPGTGGTGELFF	TRBV6-6	TRBJ2-2	few	TRBD1
TGTGCCAGCTCACCCGGGACTACCGCCTACAATGAGCAGTTCTTC	CASSPGTTAYNEQFF	TRBV18	TRBJ2-1	NA	TRBD2
TGCAGTGCTAGAGACGGACTAGATATTGGAGATACGCAGTATTTT	CSARDGLDIGDTQYF	TRBV20-1	TRBJ2-3	many	TRBD2
TGTGCCAGCAGTTCCCATCCGACAGGGCCCAGGGGGGACACCGGGGAGCTGTTTTTT	CASSSHPTGPRGDTGELFF	TRBV6-5	TRBJ2-2	few	NA
TGTGCCAGCAGTCGGACAGGTCCTGGTTCACCCCTCCACTTT	CASSRTGPGSPLHF	TRBV6-6	TRBJ1-6	many	TRBD1
TGTGCCATCAGTGGAGGGACGGACAATTCACCCCTCCACTTT	CAISGGTDNSPLHF	TRBV10-3	TRBJ1-6	NA	NA
TGTGCTACGGGGCGAGGGCAGTTCTTC	CATGRGQFF	TRBV7-7	TRBJ2-1	NA	NA
TGTGCCAGCAGTCCTTCGGCCGGTTACGAGCAGTACTTC	CASSPSAGYEQYF	TRBV7-2	TRBJ2-7	NA	NA
TGCAGTGCTAGAGTAAACAGGGGAAATTCACCCCTCCACTTT	CSARVNRGNSPLHF	TRBV20-1	TRBJ1-6	many	TRBD1
TGCGCCAGCAGCTCATCGGGGCAGGGGGCTTTCAATGAGCAGTTCTTC	CASSSSGQGAFNEQFF	TRBV4-1	TRBJ2-1	many	TRBD1
TGTGCCATCAAAGGGATCTCTGGAAACACCATATATTTT	CAIKGISGNTIYF	TRBV10-3	TRBJ1-3	many	NA
TGTGCCAGCAGCTTAGTCGGGCTAGCGGGAGGAGAGACCCAGTACTTC	CASSLVGLAGGETQYF	TRBV13	TRBJ2-5	NA	TRBD2
TGCGCCAGCAGCCAAGACAGGAACACTGGAAACACCATATATTTT	CASSQDRNTGNTIYF	TRBV4-1	TRBJ1-3	few	NA
TGTGCCAGCAGCTCGGGACTAGCGGGGCTCGAGCAGTACTTC	CASSSGLAGLEQYF	TRBV5-6	TRBJ2-7	many	TRBD2
TGCGCCAGCAGCCCACGGACACCAAACACTGAAGCTTTCTTT	CASSPRTPNTEAFF	TRBV4-3	TRBJ1-1	NA	NA
TGCGCCAGCAGCTCAAGGGCGTCCGGCTATAATTCACCCCTCCACTTT	CASSSRASGYNSPLHF	TRBV5-1	TRBJ1-6	many	NA
TGTGCCAGTGGGGGACAGGTTCTCTCTGGAAACACCATATATTTT	CASGGQVLSGNTIYF	TRBV18	TRBJ1-3	few	TRBD1
TGTGCCAGCAGCTTAGAGAGCTCCTACAATGAGCAGTTCTTC	CASSLESSYNEQFF	TRBV7-6	TRBJ2-1	many	NA
TGTGCCAGCAGTCTACAACCGCCTCGGCATGAGCAGTTCTTC	CASSLQPPRHEQFF	TRBV28	TRBJ2-1	NA	NA
TGTGCCAGCAGCCGGGACATCTACGAGCAGTACTTC	CASSRDIYEQYF	TRBV7-2	TRBJ2-7	many	NA
TGCAGTGCTAGTAGCGGGGCTCGAGAGCAGTACTTC	CSASSGAREQYF	TRBV20-1	TRBJ2-7	many	TRBD2
TGTGCCAGCAGCTTAGGCGGGCTAGCGGGCTACGAGCAGTACTTC	CASSLGGLAGYEQYF	TRBV13	TRBJ2-7	many	TRBD2
TGTGCCAGCAGCCAAGACTACCTCTACGAGCAGTACTTC	CASSQDYLYEQYF	TRBV3-1	TRBJ2-7	few	NA
TGTGCCAGCAGCCAAAAGGGTGCGACCCAGTACTTC	CASSQKGATQYF	TRBV7-2	TRBJ2-5	NA	NA
TGTGCCAGCAGCCGCGTGGGGGGCGCTGACTATGGCTACACCTTC	CASSRVGGADYGYTF	TRBV3-1	TRBJ1-2	many	NA